This T cell receptor beta chain was found in a study of cytomegalovirus exposure and HLA in healthy donors listed by TCRdb under 2017. For the study in its entirety: A later analysis indicated that the 90 to 150 validation repertoires were generated on the platform also employed for the roughly 730 repertoires of the first cohort. The study was designed to test whether signatures of past pathogen exposure could be identified by cataloging public T cell receptors. Besides the first cohort of roughly 640 subjects, a separate validation cohort made up of some 110 different subjects was used. High-throughput TCR immunosequencing, statistical association of individual TCRs with disease status, and machine learning were combined to predict cytomegalovirus infection status. General conclusions and limits of the study: The authors suggested that the approach could potentially be extended to other disease states and immunological phenotypes. A total of roughly 160 TCR beta chains were listed by the study as associated with cytomegalovirus. A later analysis found that TCRs clustered in the first cohort also tended to co-occur in the roughly 120 validation repertoires, with 94% of cluster scores above 0. A later analysis lacked HLA typing for the validation cohort, so it scored co-occurrence in that cohort across all 120 or so repertoires. Most TCR sequences were observed very rarely across donors, whereas some public TCRs were present in many individuals. The classifier was reported to diagnose cytomegalovirus status with high specificity and sensitivity in both the original and validation cohorts. Three of the identified cytomegalovirus-associated TCR beta chains were confirmed in vitro to be specific for cytomegalovirus antigens.

This clone was found once. Its antigen is unknown. No base quality values were provided; no much bigger clone lies one nucleotide off. The library came from the immunoSEQ multiplex PCR assay. The study's processing was this. A statistical classification framework was built for diagnosing cytomegalovirus status from the catalog of TCR beta chain sequences. TCRdb retrieved this table from immuneACCESS and kept in-frame rearrangements only. Not all clones are present; in checked studies, unresolved V genes account for under half, and no reason is known for the remainder. V and J calls and clone size are given by that table; D and trimming were obtained from the DNA. The sample profile shows 220,000 or so clones; roughly 84% of them were found once. Together, the top ten hold 11% to 15% of the sample. The donors belonged to the validation cohort of approximately 130 subjects, which was separate from the roughly 670-subject first cohort.

The CDR3 goes from the cysteine to the phenylalanine over 11 residues. The kept DNA is CDR3 alone, 33 bases in frame from the first base. CDR1 DFQATT and CDR2 SNEGSKA were looked up in the germline V gene (reference sequence). V is reduced by 4 bases and J by 4 bases, leaving a spacing of 7 bases between them. The rearrangement joined TRBV20-1 to TRBJ1-2, with the D segment identity uncertain. This receptor was identified in a woman aged 30 to 39 in good health and CMV-seropositive. Source material: PBMCs. In nucleotides, the sequence is TGCAGTGCTATTATTGGCTATGGCTACACCTTC. Its translation reads: CSAIIGYGYTF.